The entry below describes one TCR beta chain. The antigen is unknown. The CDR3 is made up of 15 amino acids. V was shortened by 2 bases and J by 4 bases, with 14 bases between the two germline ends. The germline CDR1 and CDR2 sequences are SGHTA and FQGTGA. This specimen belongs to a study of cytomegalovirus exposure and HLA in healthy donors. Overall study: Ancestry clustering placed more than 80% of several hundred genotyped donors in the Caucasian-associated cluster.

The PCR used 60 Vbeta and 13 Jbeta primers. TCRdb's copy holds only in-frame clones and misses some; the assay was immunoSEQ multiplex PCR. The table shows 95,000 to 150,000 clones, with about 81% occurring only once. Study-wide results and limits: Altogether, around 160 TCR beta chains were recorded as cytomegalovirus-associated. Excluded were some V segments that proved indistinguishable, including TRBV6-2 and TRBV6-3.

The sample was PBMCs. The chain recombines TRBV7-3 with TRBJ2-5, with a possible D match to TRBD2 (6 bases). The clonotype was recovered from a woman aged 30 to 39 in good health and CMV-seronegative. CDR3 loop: CASSLVFGGRETQYF. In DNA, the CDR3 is TGTGCCAGCAGCTTAGTGTTCGGGGGTCGAGAGACCCAGTACTTC.